The 30 T cell receptor beta chains listed next were all sequenced from one sample in a study of T cell repertoires in cytomegalovirus infection. No antigens are known for them. TCRdb ran MiXCR on the reads and lists one entry per CDR3 protein. This sample has fewer than 65,000 distinct CDR3 sequences; around 18% occur once, and the top ten carry approximately 25%. Sample: CD8+ T cells from cultured PBMCs, taken from culture after CMV antigen stimulation. Every receptor here comes from a human donor in good health (CMV status not recorded). Some clones in this sample may be carry-over from other donors' samples.

This clonotype came up a few times. The chain has TRBV7-3 and TRBJ2-7; D is uncertain. CDR1 and CDR2 from the germline V gene are SGHTA and FQGTGA. This CDR3 has 13 residues. V was clipped by 1 base and J by 5 bases, with 9 bases between them. CDR3 loop: CASSLITGDEQYF. The CDR3 nucleotides read TGTGCCAGCAGCTTAATAACGGGCGACGAGCAGTACTTC.

V usage is TRBV6-2 or TRBV6-3 and J usage is TRBJ2-1; 7 bases map to TRBD1. The CDR3 consists of 15 residues. V was pared by 6 bases and J by 7 bases, with 12 bases of the junction left unmatched. The germline V gene encodes CDR1 MNHEY and CDR2 SVGEGT. Here the CDR3 reads CASSHFTTGWNEQFF. Here the CDR3 DNA reads TGTGCCAGCAGCCACTTCACGACAGGGTGGAATGAGCAGTTCTTC.

This clonotype was observed at least ten times. CDR3 coding DNA: TGTGCCAGCAGTAGGTTCAGTGGGGACGAGCAGTACTTC. It specifies CASSRFSGDEQYF. The gene calls are TRBV2 and TRBJ2-7, with D uncertain. Germline CDR1 reads SNHLY; CDR2 reads FYNNEI. CDR3 length equals 13 residues. V lost 5 bases to trimming and J lost 5 bases, with 13 bases between them.

This chain joins TRBV7-2 and TRBJ2-1; D unresolved. The CDR3 spans 12 residues. V was cut by 4 bases and J by 7 bases, with 8 bases left in between. Per germline, CDR1 SGHTA and CDR2 FQGNSA. DNA of the CDR3: TGTGCCAGCAGCTCGTCATGGAATGAGCAGTTCTTC. This translates into CASSSSWNEQFF.

The chain has TRBV6-2 or TRBV6-3 and TRBJ2-2; 7 nucleotides align to TRBD2. Germline CDR1 MNHEY, CDR2 SVGEGT. This CDR3 is built from 16 residues. V lost 0 bases and J lost 9; bases outside the gene matches: 10. The CDR3 DNA sequence: TGTGCCAGCAGTTACTCGCGGGCCCGGGGGGACCGGGAGCTGTTTTTT. Its translation is CASSYSRARGDRELFF.

This chain joins TRBV7-2 and TRBJ1-6; unclear D gene. Between the trimmed V and J ends, which lost 1 base and 7 bases, there was a span of 11 bases. The V gene's germline CDR1 is SGHTA and CDR2 FQGNSA. The length of the CDR3 is 15 residues. The CDR3 loop reads CASSLDAFINSPLHF. The CDR3 DNA is TGTGCCAGCAGCTTAGACGCATTTATCAATTCACCCCTCCACTTT.

Ten or more counts support this clonotype. The chain uses TRBV27 and TRBJ2-1; D remains unclear. The CDR3 covers 12 residues. Trimming took off 2 bases at V and 5 bases at J, with 4 bases between the two ends. Germline assignment: CDR1 MNHEY and CDR2 SMNVEV (reference sequence). The CDR3 nucleotides are TGTGCCAGCAGTTTAGGGAACAATGAGCAGTTCTTC. It is translated as CASSLGNNEQFF.

This clonotype occurred a few times. This chain links TRBV4-1 with TRBJ2-7, with 10 bases identical to TRBD2. Unmatched junction bases numbered 3, after V lost 0 bases and J lost 1 base. Looked up from germline, CDR1 is MGHRA and CDR2 is YSYEKL. This CDR3 is built from 16 residues. CDR3 sequence (DNA): TGCGCCAGCAGCCAAGATCCTAGCGGGAGTTCCTACGAGCAGTACTTC. It translates to CASSQDPSGSSYEQYF.

The rearrangement joins TRBV6-5 to TRBJ2-1, with D tentatively TRBD1 or TRBD2 (5 bases each). Germline CDR1 MNHEY, CDR2 SVGAGI. This CDR3 spans 17 amino acids. V gave up 2 bases and J gave up 5 bases, with 19 bases separating them. The CDR3 here is CASSYDRDGSYNNEQFF. In DNA, the CDR3 is TGTGCCAGCAGTTACGATCGGGACGGCTCATACAACAATGAGCAGTTCTTC.

In its sample, this clonotype was seen a few times. The V call is TRBV6-2 or TRBV6-3, the J call TRBJ2-2, with TRBD2 as a possible D gene (6 bases). The CDR3 is 14 amino acids. V was pared by 2 bases and J by 4 bases, with 8 bases between. Per the germline V gene, CDR1 is MNHEY and CDR2 is SVGEGT. This chain's CDR3 is CASSYGGSTGELFF. CDR3 nucleotide sequence: TGTGCCAGCAGTTACGGAGGGAGCACCGGGGAGCTGTTTTTT.

The genes are TRBV28 and TRBJ2-1, with 8 bases lining up with TRBD1. The V gene's germline CDR1 is MDHEN and CDR2 SYDVKM. V was clipped by 6 bases and J by 3 bases; unmatched bases: 10. CDR3 size: 16 residues. CDR3 nucleotides: TGTGCCAGCAGCGAATCCGGGACAGGAAGCTACAATGAGCAGTTCTTC. Its translation is CASSESGTGSYNEQFF.

The CDR3 is CASSEGGGGAASYEQYF. The DNA for the CDR3 is TGTGCCAGCAGTGAAGGAGGGGGCGGGGCCGCATCCTACGAGCAGTACTTC. This chain uses TRBV6-1 with TRBJ2-7, with D possibly being TRBD1 (7 bases). The germline V and J ends were trimmed by 1 base and 1 base, with 17 bases remaining between them. The CDR3 is 17 residues long. In germline, CDR1 is MNHNS, CDR2 SASEGT.

This clonotype was observed many times. The rearrangement uses TRBV4-3 and TRBJ2-3; possible D gene TRBD1, 6 bases. The V end was cut by 0 bases, the J end by 4 bases, with 11 bases between. Germline V gene sequence: CDR1 LGHNA, CDR2 YSLEER. This CDR3 spans 15 amino acids. Here the CDR3 DNA reads TGCGCCAGCAGCCAAGACGGAACAGGGTCAGATACGCAGTATTTT. It yields the protein CASSQDGTGSDTQYF.

V usage is TRBV12-5 and J usage is TRBJ1-6; D perhaps matches TRBD1 (5 bases). The CDR3 contains 13 residues. Germline V gene data show CDR1 as LGHNT and CDR2 as FRNRAP. Trimming stripped 7 bases from V and 7 bases from J, with 11 bases between. The CDR3 DNA is TGTGCTAGTGCCGGGGACGGGAATTCACCCCTCCACTTT. This encodes CASAGDGNSPLHF.

The J gene is TRBJ2-7, the V gene TRBV12-3 or TRBV12-4; D is perhaps TRBD1 (6 bases). V was shortened by 5 bases and J by 3 bases, with 17 bases between the two germline ends. The CDR3 is made up of 15 amino acids. The chain's CDR3 is CASSPEGRGIYEQYF. CDR3 DNA sequence: TGTGCCAGCAGTCCAGAAGGTAGGGGGATCTACGAGCAGTACTTC.

This chain joins TRBV7-2 and TRBJ2-5, with D perhaps TRBD2 (6 bases). The CDR3 runs to 14 residues. Trimming removed 5 bases from V and 2 bases from J, with 12 bases in between. The germline V gene has CDR1 SGHTA and CDR2 FQGNSA. CDR3 bases: TGTGCCAGCAGCACCAGGAGGGAGCAAGAGACCCAGTACTTC. This encodes CASSTRREQETQYF.

This clonotype has just a few counts. The chain is built from TRBV12-3 or TRBV12-4 and TRBJ2-2; TRBD1 or TRBD2 may be the D gene (5 bases each). Trimming cost V 6 bases and J 6 bases, with 17 bases left between them. CDR3 size: 15 residues. CDR3: CASSPGPLFPGELFF. In DNA form, the CDR3 reads TGTGCCAGCAGCCCGGGACCCCTCTTCCCCGGGGAGCTGTTTTTT.

This clonotype turned up a few times. The genes are TRBV7-2 and TRBJ1-5; no firm D call. Germline-derived CDR1 and CDR2 are SGHTA and FQGNSA. CDR3 length: 15 amino acids. Deletions cut 6 bases from V and 0 bases from J, with 12 bases between. CDR3 sequence (DNA): TGTGCCAGCAGTTATGACGGATATAGCAATCAGCCCCAGCATTTT. Amino acid sequence: CASSYDGYSNQPQHF.

This chain connects TRBV10-2 to TRBJ2-1; TRBD2 matches 10 bases. Trimming cost V 0 bases and J 8 bases; bases outside gene matches: 10. The CDR3 is 17 residues long. Germline CDR1 WSHSY, CDR2 SAAADI. In DNA, the CDR3 is TGCGCCAGCAGTGAGTCCCCTCTAGCGGGGGTGGGTTATGAGCAGTTCTTC. This gives the protein CASSESPLAGVGYEQFF.

The rearrangement links TRBV7-2 to TRBJ2-5; TRBD2 agrees at 11 bases. V shed 1 base and J 5 bases; nucleotides not matched to a gene: 12. Per the germline V gene, CDR1 is SGHTA and CDR2 is FQGNSA. The CDR3 runs to 18 residues. The CDR3 here is CASSLGFVAGGVDETQYF. The DNA for the CDR3 is TGTGCCAGCAGCTTAGGGTTCGTAGCGGGGGGGGTCGATGAGACCCAGTACTTC.

This clonotype was counted at least ten times. The genes are TRBV27 and TRBJ2-1, with TRBD1 as a possible D gene (5 bases). The CDR3 runs 13 residues. Trimming left V 2 bases short and J 4 bases short, with 6 bases between. Germline V lookup: CDR1 MNHEY, CDR2 SMNVEV (reference sequence). CDR3 in DNA: TGTGCCAGCAGTTTAAGGGGATACAATGAGCAGTTCTTC. It is translated as CASSLRGYNEQFF.

This clonotype has only a few counts. This rearrangement joins TRBV7-8 to TRBJ2-3; D unresolved. Trimming cost V 0 bases and J 0 bases, with 10 bases left between them. CDR3 length: 16 residues. Germline assignment: CDR1 SGHVS and CDR2 FQNEAQ. CDR3 sequence (DNA): TGTGCCAGCAGCTTAGCACTTACTCCTAGCACAGATACGCAGTATTTT. It encodes CASSLALTPSTDTQYF.

The rearrangement joins TRBV15 to TRBJ2-5; a weak D match, TRBD1 (5 bases). CDR3 length: 16 amino acids. V lost 0 bases to trimming and J lost 3 bases, with 14 bases between them. Looked up from germline, CDR1 is LNHNV and CDR2 is YYDKDF (reference sequence). CDR3 sequence: CATSRDSRGLEETQYF. DNA for the CDR3: TGTGCCACCAGCAGAGATTCTAGGGGCCTGGAAGAGACCCAGTACTTC.

This clonotype was found many times. The rearrangement links TRBV7-9 to TRBJ2-7, with 7 bases fitting TRBD1. This CDR3 contains 14 residues. The germline CDR1 and CDR2 sequences are SEHNR and FQNEAQ (reference sequence). Losses at the gene ends were 5 bases for V and 2 bases for J; bases not matched to a gene: 6. The CDR3: CASSHPGQPYEQYF. The CDR3 DNA reads as TGTGCCAGCAGCCACCCGGGACAGCCCTACGAGCAGTACTTC.

This clonotype has a handful of counts. This chain links TRBV7-9 with TRBJ2-3; D gene uncertain. The V end lost 1 base, the J end lost 1 base, and 6 bases lay between the germline ends. The length of the CDR3 is 14 residues. Germline V gene data show CDR1 as SEHNR and CDR2 as FQNEAQ (reference sequence). The CDR3 is CASSLVHGTDTQYF. The CDR3 nucleotides read TGTGCCAGCAGCTTAGTTCATGGCACAGATACGCAGTATTTT.

This clonotype was seen ten or more times. The chain links TRBV7-3 to TRBJ1-1; maybe TRBD1 (6 bases). Germline V gene lookup returns CDR1 SGHTA and CDR2 FQGTGA. V dropped 5 bases and J dropped 3 bases, with 16 bases sitting between them. This CDR3 is 15 amino acids long. The CDR3 DNA sequence: TGTGCCAGCAGCCCCAGAGGAAGGGGGGACACTGAAGCTTTCTTT. It translates to CASSPRGRGDTEAFF.

Ten or more counts support this clonotype. The rearrangement joins TRBV7-2 to TRBJ2-7; TRBD2 matches 9 bases. V dropped 4 bases and J dropped 6; count of bases not matched to a gene: 10. The CDR3 has 15 amino acids. Looked up from germline, CDR1 is SGHTA and CDR2 is FQGNSA. In nucleotides, the CDR3 is TGTGCCAGCAGCTCCCTAGCGGGGAAGGGTCTCGAGCAGTACTTC. This encodes CASSSLAGKGLEQYF.

This clonotype was detected a few times. The chain links TRBV7-2 to TRBJ2-5; D is possibly TRBD1 or TRBD2 (5 bases each). This CDR3 comprises 15 residues. CDR1 SGHTA and CDR2 FQGNSA come from the germline V gene. V gave up 5 bases and J gave up 3 bases, with 16 bases separating them. CDR3 loop: CASSVTGTEKETQYF. CDR3 DNA sequence: TGTGCCAGCAGCGTAACCGGGACGGAAAAAGAGACCCAGTACTTC.

This clonotype was observed a single time. As the CDR3 is not closed by the conserved phenylalanine or tryptophan, this likely results from a read error. The chain recombines TRBV18 with TRBJ2-5; 13 positions agree with TRBD2. V was pared by 6 bases and J by 0 bases, with 10 bases of the junction left unmatched. The CDR3 runs to 18 residues. CDR1 is KGHSH and CDR2 is LQKENI in the germline V gene. The CDR3 coding sequence is TGTGCCAGCTCCCAGAGGGGACTAGCGGGGCGTCACCAAGAGACCCAGTACCTC. This translates into CASSQRGLAGRHQETQYL.

V is TRBV6-2 or TRBV6-3 and J is TRBJ2-5, with unresolved D. Trimming took off 0 bases at V and 5 bases at J, with 16 bases between the two ends. Germline-derived CDR1 and CDR2 are MNHEY and SVGEGT. The CDR3 length is 16 residues. In DNA, the CDR3 is TGTGCCAGCAGTTACTCGATTCGACTCGACACCGAGACCCAGTACTTC. Protein sequence: CASSYSIRLDTETQYF.